This T cell receptor (beta chain) was sequenced for a study of shared clonotypes between healthy human individuals. Study context: Three plates each covered CD4 naive and memory; CD8 naive two, CD8 memory one.

Trimming cost V 4 bases and J 3 bases; bases outside gene matches: 6. The CDR3 covers 14 residues. Germline V gene data show CDR1 as SGDLS and CDR2 as YYNGEE. Study findings and constraints: The four-donor shared clonotypes exceeded non-shared clonotypes in generation probability, with non-shared ones scoring lower. Sequencing depth was expected to influence donor clonotype sharing.

Notes on this clone: Its target is unknown.

Replicate PCRs for sorted subsets used around 200 ng DNA; this equaled 25,000 to 30,000 T cell genomes. Measured with immunoSEQ multiplex PCR; TCRdb has only the in-frame clones, and not every one. The sample includes 2 million to 2.5 million clones, more than 80% of them seen just once. The sequenced sample consisted of naive CD4+ T cells from PBMCs. Subset here: CD45RA+ positively selected. This TCR came from a young man in good health. Some clones in this sample may be carry-over from other donors' samples. This chain connects TRBV9 to TRBJ1-1; 7 bases are shared with TRBD1. For the CDR3, the DNA is TGTGCCAGCAGCCAGGGGGTAGGCTACACTGAAGCTTTCTTT. Its protein product is CASSQGVGYTEAFF.